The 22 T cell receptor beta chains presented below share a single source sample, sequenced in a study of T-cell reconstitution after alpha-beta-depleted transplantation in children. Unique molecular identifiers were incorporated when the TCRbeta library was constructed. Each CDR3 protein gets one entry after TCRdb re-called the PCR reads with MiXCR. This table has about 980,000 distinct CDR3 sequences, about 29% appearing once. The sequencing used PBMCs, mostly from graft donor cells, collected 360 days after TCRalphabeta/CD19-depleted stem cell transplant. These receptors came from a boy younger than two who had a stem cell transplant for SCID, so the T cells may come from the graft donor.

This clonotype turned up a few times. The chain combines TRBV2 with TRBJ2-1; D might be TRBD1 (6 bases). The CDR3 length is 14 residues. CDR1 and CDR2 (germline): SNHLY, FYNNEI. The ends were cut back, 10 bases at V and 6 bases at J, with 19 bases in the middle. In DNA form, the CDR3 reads TGTGCCATCTTACAGGGTTCGGTTTTCAATGAGCAGTTCTTC. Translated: CAILQGSVFNEQFF.

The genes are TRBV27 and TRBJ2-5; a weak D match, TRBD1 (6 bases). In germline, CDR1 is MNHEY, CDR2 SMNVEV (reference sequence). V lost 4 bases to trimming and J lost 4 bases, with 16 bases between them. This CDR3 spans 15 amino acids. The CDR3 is CASSSGQIGAETQYF. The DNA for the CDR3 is TGTGCCAGCAGTTCCGGACAGATAGGAGCAGAGACCCAGTACTTC.

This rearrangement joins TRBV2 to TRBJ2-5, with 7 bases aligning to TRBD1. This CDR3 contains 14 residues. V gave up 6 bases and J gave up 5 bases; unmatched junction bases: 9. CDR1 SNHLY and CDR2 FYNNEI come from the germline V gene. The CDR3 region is CASSRDSLRETQYF. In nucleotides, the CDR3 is TGTGCCAGCAGCAGGGACAGTTTAAGGGAGACCCAGTACTTC.

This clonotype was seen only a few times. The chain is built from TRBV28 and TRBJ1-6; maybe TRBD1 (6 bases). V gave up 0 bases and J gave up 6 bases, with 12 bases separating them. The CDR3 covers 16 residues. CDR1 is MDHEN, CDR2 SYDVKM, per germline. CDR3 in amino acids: CASSLWQGTSNSPLHF. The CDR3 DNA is TGTGCCAGCAGTTTATGGCAGGGGACCTCTAATTCACCCCTCCACTTT.

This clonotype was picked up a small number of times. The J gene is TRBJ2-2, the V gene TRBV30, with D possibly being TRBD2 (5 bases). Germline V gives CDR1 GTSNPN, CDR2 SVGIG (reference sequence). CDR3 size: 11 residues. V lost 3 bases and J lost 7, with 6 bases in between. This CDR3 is CAWRRGGELFF. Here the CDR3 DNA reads TGTGCCTGGAGACGGGGCGGGGAGCTGTTTTTT.

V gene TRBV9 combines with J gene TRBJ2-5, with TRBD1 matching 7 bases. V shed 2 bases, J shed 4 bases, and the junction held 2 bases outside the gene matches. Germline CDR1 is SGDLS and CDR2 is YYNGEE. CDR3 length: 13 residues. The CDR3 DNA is TGTGCCAGCAGCGTCGACAGGGTAGAGACCCAGTACTTC. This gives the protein CASSVDRVETQYF.

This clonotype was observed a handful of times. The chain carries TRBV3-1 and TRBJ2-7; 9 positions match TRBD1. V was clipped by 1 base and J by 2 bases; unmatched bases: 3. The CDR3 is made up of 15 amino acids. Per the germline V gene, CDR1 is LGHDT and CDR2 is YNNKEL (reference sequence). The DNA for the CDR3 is TGTGCCAGCAGCCAAGCCGGGACAGGGACCTACGAGCAGTACTTC. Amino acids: CASSQAGTGTYEQYF.

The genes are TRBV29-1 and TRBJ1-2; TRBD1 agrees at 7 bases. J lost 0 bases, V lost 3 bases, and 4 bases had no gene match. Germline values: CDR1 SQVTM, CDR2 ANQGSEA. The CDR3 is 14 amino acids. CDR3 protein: CSVDRQGSNYGYTF. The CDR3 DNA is TGCAGCGTTGACCGACAGGGTTCTAACTATGGCTACACCTTC.

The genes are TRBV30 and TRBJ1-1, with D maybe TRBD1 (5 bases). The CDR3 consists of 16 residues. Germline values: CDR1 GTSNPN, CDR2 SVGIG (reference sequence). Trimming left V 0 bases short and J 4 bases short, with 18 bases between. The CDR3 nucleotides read TGTGCCTGGAGTGTATTCCCCCTCGTGACAGCCACTGAAGCTTTCTTT. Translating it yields CAWSVFPLVTATEAFF.

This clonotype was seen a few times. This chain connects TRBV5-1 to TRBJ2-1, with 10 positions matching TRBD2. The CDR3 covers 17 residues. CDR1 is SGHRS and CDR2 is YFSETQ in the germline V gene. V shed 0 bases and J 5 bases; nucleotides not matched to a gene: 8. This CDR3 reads CASSLAPAGGLDNEQFF. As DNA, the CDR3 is TGCGCCAGCAGCTTGGCTCCAGCGGGGGGGTTGGACAATGAGCAGTTCTTC.

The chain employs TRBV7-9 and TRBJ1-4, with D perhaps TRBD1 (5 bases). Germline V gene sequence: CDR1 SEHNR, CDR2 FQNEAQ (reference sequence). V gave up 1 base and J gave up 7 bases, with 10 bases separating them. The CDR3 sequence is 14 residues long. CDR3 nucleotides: TGTGCCAGCAGCTTAGAGGCAGGGACTGAAAAACTGTTTTTT. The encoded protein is CASSLEAGTEKLFF.

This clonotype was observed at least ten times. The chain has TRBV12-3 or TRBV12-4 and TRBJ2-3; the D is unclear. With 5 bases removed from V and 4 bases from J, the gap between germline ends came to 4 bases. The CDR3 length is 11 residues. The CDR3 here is CASSMADTQYF. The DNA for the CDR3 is TGTGCCAGCAGTATGGCAGATACGCAGTATTTT.

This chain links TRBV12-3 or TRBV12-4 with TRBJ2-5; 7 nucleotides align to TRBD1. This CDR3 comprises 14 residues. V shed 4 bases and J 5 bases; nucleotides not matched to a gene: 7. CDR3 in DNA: TGTGCCAGCAGTTCCACACAGGGGTGGGAGACCCAGTACTTC. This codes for CASSSTQGWETQYF.

CDR3: CASSLRLAGDITDTQYF. CDR3 bases: TGTGCCAGCAGCTTAAGGCTAGCGGGGGACATCACAGATACGCAGTATTTT. The rearrangement joins TRBV7-3 to TRBJ2-3, with 10 bases aligning to TRBD2. CDR3 length: 17 residues. Germline lookup yields CDR1 SGHTA and CDR2 FQGTGA. V gave up 1 base and J gave up 2 bases; unmatched junction bases: 6.

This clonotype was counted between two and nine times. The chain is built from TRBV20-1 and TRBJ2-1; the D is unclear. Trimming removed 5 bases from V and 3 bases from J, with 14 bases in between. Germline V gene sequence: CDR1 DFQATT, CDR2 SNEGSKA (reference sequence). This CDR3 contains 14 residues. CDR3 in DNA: TGCAGTGCTTCCCCGAGAAACATCTACAATGAGCAGTTCTTC. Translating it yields CSASPRNIYNEQFF.

The CDR3 sequence: CASSWGDPFYNEQFF. The DNA for the CDR3 is TGTGCCAGCAGCTGGGGGGACCCCTTTTACAATGAGCAGTTCTTC. The rearrangement joins TRBV7-9 to TRBJ2-1; a weak D match, TRBD2 (6 bases). Trimming removed 4 bases from V and 4 bases from J, with 14 bases in between. The CDR3 has 15 residues. CDR1 and CDR2 from the germline V gene are SEHNR and FQNEAQ (reference sequence).

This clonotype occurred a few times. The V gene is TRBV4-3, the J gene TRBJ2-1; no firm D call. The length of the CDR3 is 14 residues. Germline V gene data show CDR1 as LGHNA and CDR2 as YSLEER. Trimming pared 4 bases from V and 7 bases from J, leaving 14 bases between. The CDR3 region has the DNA TGCGCCAGCAGCCCTAGAGACCTCCGGAATGAGCAGTTCTTC. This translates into CASSPRDLRNEQFF.

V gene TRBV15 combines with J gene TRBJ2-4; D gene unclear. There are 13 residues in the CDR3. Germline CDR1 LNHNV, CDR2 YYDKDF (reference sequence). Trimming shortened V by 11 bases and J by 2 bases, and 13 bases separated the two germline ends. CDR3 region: CAAASISKNIQYF. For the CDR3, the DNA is TGTGCCGCGGCCTCGATATCCAAAAACATTCAGTACTTC.

For the CDR3, the DNA is TGTGCCAGCAGCGCCCCTCGACAGGGACCCAGCACAGATACGCAGTATTTT. Its translation is CASSAPRQGPSTDTQYF. The chain links TRBV9 to TRBJ2-3; 7 bases map to TRBD1. The V and J ends lost 3 bases and 0 bases, in that order; junction bases with no gene match: 10. The CDR3 covers 17 residues. The germline CDR1 and CDR2 sequences are SGDLS and YYNGEE.

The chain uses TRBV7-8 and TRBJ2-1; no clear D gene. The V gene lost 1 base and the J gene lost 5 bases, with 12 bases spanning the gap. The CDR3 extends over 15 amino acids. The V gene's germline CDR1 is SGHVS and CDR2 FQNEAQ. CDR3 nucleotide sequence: TGTGCCAGCAGCTTAGAGGCTAACACAGACAATGAGCAGTTCTTC. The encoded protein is CASSLEANTDNEQFF.

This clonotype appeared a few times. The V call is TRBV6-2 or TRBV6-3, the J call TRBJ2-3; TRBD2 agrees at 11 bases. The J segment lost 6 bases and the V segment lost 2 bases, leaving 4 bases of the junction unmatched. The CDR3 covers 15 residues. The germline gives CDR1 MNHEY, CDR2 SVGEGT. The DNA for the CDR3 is TGTGCCAGCAGTTACGGGGTAGCGGGAGGGGATACGCAGTATTTT. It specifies CASSYGVAGGDTQYF.

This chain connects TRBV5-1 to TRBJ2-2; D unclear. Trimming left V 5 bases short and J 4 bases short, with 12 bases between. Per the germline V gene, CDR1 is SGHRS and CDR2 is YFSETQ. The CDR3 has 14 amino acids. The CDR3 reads CASRVPLSTGELFF. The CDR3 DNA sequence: TGCGCCAGCAGGGTTCCCCTAAGCACCGGGGAGCTGTTTTTT.